These 8 T cell receptor beta chains originate from one sample sequenced in a study of cytomegalovirus exposure and HLA in healthy donors. A multiplex PCR was run with 60 Vbeta primers and 13 Jbeta primers. Libraries were prepared by immunoSEQ multiplex PCR; TCRdb keeps only in-frame clonotypes and omits some of them. The data hold tens of thousands of clones, with 60% to 85% observed a single time. Sequencing was done on a sample of PBMCs. The source is a male donor in good health and CMV-seronegative.

The chain has TRBV28 and TRBJ2-7; 12 bases are a match to TRBD1. Germline trimming cut 4 bases from V and 4 bases from J; bases unmatched to any gene: 8. Germline lookup yields CDR1 MDHEN and CDR2 SYDVKM. CDR3 size: 16 residues. The CDR3 nucleotides are TGTGCCAGCAGTTCCCCGGGACAGGGGGCTCGGTACGAGCAGTACTTC. It specifies CASSSPGQGARYEQYF.

The chain recombines TRBV5-1 with TRBJ2-3; 10 nucleotides agree with TRBD2. Germline CDR1 reads SGHRS; CDR2 reads YFSETQ. Losses at the gene ends were 4 bases for V and 4 bases for J; bases not matched to a gene: 3. The CDR3 length is 14 residues. The CDR3 nucleotides are TGCGCCAGCAGCACAGGACTAGCGGCAGATACGCAGTATTTT. This translates into CASSTGLAADTQYF.

The rearrangement links TRBV21-1 to TRBJ2-3; the D call in the table, TRBD1, was not verified against the DNA. TRBV21-1 is termed a pseudogene. CDR3 length equals 15 residues. Here the CDR3 DNA reads TGTGCCAGCAGCGTGAAGGACAGGTGCACAGATACGCAGTATTTT. Amino acid sequence: CASSVKDRCTDTQYF.

This sequence joins TRBV25-1 and TRBJ2-1; a weak D match, TRBD2 (5 bases). Trimming removed 1 base at V and 12 bases at J, with 10 bases between. This CDR3 contains 12 residues. Germline values: CDR1 MGHDK, CDR2 SYGVNS. The CDR3 bases are TGTGCCAGCAGTGAATGGGAGTCGACGCAGTTCTTC. It is translated as CASSEWESTQFF.

The chain couples TRBV7-6 to TRBJ2-1; a weak D match, TRBD2 (6 bases). The germline gives CDR1 SGHVS, CDR2 FNYEAQ. The CDR3 totals 16 residues. Trimming removed 1 base from V and 9 bases from J, with 19 bases in between. The CDR3 bases are TGTGCCAGCAGCTTAGTTGGGTTCCAAGAGGAGGGTGAGCAGTTCTTC. Translated: CASSLVGFQEEGEQFF.

The V call is TRBV30, the J call TRBJ2-2, with D possibly being TRBD2 (5 bases). Trimming shortened V by 0 bases and J by 1 base, and 12 bases separated the two germline ends. Germline V gives CDR1 GTSNPN, CDR2 SVGIG (reference sequence). This CDR3 comprises 16 residues. CDR3 amino acids: CAWSVPRRENTGELFF. CDR3 sequence (DNA): TGTGCCTGGAGTGTACCTCGACGGGAGAACACCGGGGAGCTGTTTTTT.

This chain connects TRBV6-1 to TRBJ1-1; no clear D gene. Deletions cut 4 bases from V and 5 bases from J, with 8 bases between. Germline CDR1 reads MNHNS; CDR2 reads SASEGT. This CDR3 is built from 12 residues. CDR3 coding DNA: TGTGCCAGCAGTGTTTGGGAGACTGAAGCTTTCTTT. Its translation: CASSVWETEAFF.

The rearrangement links TRBV6-1 to TRBJ1-5; 7 bases line up with TRBD1. V trimming: 8 bases; J trimming: 6 bases; junction bases outside the gene matches: 4. Germline CDR1 is MNHNS and CDR2 is SASEGT. The CDR3 has 12 residues. CDR3 in amino acids: CASHRGGQPQHF. CDR3 coding DNA: TGTGCCAGCCACAGGGGCGGTCAGCCCCAGCATTTT.